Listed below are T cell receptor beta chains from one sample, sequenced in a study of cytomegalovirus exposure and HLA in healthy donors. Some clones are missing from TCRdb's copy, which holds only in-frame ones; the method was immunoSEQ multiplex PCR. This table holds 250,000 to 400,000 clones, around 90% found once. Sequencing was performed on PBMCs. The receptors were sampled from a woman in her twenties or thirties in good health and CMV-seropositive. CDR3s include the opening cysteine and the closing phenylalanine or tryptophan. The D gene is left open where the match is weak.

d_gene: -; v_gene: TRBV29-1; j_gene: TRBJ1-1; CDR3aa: CSVKGVLNTEAFF; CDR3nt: TGCAGCGTAAAGGGGGTTTTGAACACTGAAGCTTTCTTT
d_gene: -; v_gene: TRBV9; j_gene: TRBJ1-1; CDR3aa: CASSETVNTEAFF; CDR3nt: TGTGCCAGCAGCGAGACGGTGAACACTGAAGCTTTCTTT
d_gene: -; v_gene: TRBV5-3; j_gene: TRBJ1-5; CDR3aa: CARSREGYSNQPQHF; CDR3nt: TGTGCCAGAAGTCGGGAGGGTTATAGCAATCAGCCCCAGCATTTT
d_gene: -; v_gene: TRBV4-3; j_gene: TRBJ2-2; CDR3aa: CASSQDLLRRGGGTGELFF; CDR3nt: TGCGCCAGCAGCCAAGATCTCCTCCGTCGTGGGGGTGGGACCGGGGAGCTGTTTTTT
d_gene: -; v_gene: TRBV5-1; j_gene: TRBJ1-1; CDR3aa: CASSLAGSNTEAFF; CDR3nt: TGCGCCAGCAGCTTGGCCGGATCGAACACTGAAGCTTTCTTT
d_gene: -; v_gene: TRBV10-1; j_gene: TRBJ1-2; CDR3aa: CASSESGAIINYGYTF; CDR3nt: TGCGCCAGCAGTGAGTCAGGGGCCATAATAAACTATGGCTACACCTTC
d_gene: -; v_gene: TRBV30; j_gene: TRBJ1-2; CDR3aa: CAWRSDGYTF; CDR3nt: TGTGCCTGGAGAAGCGATGGCTACACCTTC
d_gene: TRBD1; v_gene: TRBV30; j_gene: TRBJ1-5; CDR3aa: CAWSGGQGNQPQHF; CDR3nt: TGTGCCTGGAGTGGGGGACAGGGGAACCAGCCCCAGCATTTT
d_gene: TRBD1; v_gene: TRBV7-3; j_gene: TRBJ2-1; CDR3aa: CASSLDRAAYNEQFF; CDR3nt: TGTGCCAGCAGCTTAGACAGGGCTGCCTACAATGAGCAGTTCTTC
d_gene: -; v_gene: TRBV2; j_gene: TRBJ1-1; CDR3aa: CASSGQGLSEAFF; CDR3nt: TGTGCCAGCAGTGGGCAGGGTTTATCTGAAGCTTTCTTT